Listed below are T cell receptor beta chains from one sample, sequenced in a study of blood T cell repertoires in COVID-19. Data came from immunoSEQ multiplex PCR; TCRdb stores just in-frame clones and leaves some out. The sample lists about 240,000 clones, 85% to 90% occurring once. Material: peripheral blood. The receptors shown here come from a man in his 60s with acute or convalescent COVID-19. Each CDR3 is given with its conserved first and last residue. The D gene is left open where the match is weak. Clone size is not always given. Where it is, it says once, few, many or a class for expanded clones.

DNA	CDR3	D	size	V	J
TGTGCCAGCACCGGCGGCTATGGCTACACCTTC	CASTGGYGYTF	NA	NA	TRBV6-5	TRBJ1-2
TGCGCCAGCAGCATACCAAGCGGGGGGGATGAGCAGTTCTTC	CASSIPSGGDEQFF	TRBD2	NA	TRBV5-1	TRBJ2-1
TGTGCCAGCAGCTTGCCGGGACTAGGGTACAATGAGCAGTTCTTC	CASSLPGLGYNEQFF	TRBD2	NA	TRBV5-6	TRBJ2-1
TGTGCCAGCAGGGCCGCGGGGTACACTGAAGCTTTCTTT	CASRAAGYTEAFF	NA	NA	TRBV12-3/TRBV12-4	TRBJ1-1
TGTGCCAGTAGTTCGACAGGGGACACTGAAGCTTTCTTT	CASSSTGDTEAFF	TRBD1	few	TRBV19	TRBJ1-1
TGTGCCAGTAGTTCTTTAGCGATGGAGACCCAGTACTTC	CASSSLAMETQYF	NA	NA	TRBV19	TRBJ2-5
TGTGCCAGCAGCGCAGGGCGTACTAACTATGGCTACACCTTC	CASSAGRTNYGYTF	NA	NA	TRBV25-1	TRBJ1-2
TGTGCCAGTAGTATTCTGGGGGCAGTCACTGAAGCTTTCTTT	CASSILGAVTEAFF	NA	once	TRBV19	TRBJ1-1
TGTGCCAGCAGCGTAGGGGTAGCCTGGGAGACCCAGTACTTC	CASSVGVAWETQYF	NA	NA	TRBV9	TRBJ2-5
TGCGCCAGCAGCTTGGCAACAGACTATGGCTACACCTTC	CASSLATDYGYTF	NA	NA	TRBV5-1	TRBJ1-2
TGTGCCAGCAGCTCAGAGGACAAGACCACTGAAGCTTTCTTT	CASSSEDKTTEAFF	NA	NA	TRBV7-9	TRBJ1-1
TGCGCCAGCAGCCAAGTTCAGGGATCTAACTATGGCTACACCTTC	CASSQVQGSNYGYTF	NA	NA	TRBV4-1	TRBJ1-2
TGTGCCACCAGTTCGGGACAGGGAGATGCCTACACCTTC	CATSSGQGDAYTF	TRBD1	NA	TRBV24-1	TRBJ1-2
TGTGCCAGCAGCTTCTCGGGAGAGCTAGGGCCTGAGTACGAGCAGTACTTC	CASSFSGELGPEYEQYF	NA	NA	TRBV5-6	TRBJ2-7
TGCGCCAGCAGCCCGAGCGGGGGCCCGGTTCCCTATGGCTACACCTTC	CASSPSGGPVPYGYTF	NA	NA	TRBV4-3	TRBJ1-2
TGTGCCAGCAGCAGCTGCCCCTGGGACAGGGGGTACGTAAACTATGGCTACACCTTC	CASSSCPWDRGYVNYGYTF	NA	NA	TRBV21-1	TRBJ1-2
TGCAGCGGCGGACAGTCCTACGAGCAGTACTTC	CSGGQSYEQYF	NA	few	TRBV29-1	TRBJ2-7
TGTGCCAGCAGCGTAGCCGCGGGACAGCCCGTTGGGGACGAGCAGTACTTC	CASSVAAGQPVGDEQYF	NA	NA	TRBV9	TRBJ2-7
TGTGCCAGCAGTTACCGGACAGGGGGCTCCTACGAGCAGTACTTC	CASSYRTGGSYEQYF	TRBD1	once	TRBV6-5	TRBJ2-7
TGTGCCAGCAGTCTCAGACAGTCCCAAGAGACCCAGTACTTC	CASSLRQSQETQYF	NA	NA	TRBV13	TRBJ2-5
TGTGCCAGCAGCTCGCTAGCGGGAGGGTCCTACAATGAGCAGTTCTTC	CASSSLAGGSYNEQFF	TRBD2	NA	TRBV7-3	TRBJ2-1
TGCAGCGTTGAGGGGGCGTTCGGGGAAGATACGCAGTATTTT	CSVEGAFGEDTQYF	NA	NA	TRBV29-1	TRBJ2-3
TGTGCCAGCAGCCTTGAAGCAAGCTCCTACAATGAGCAGTTCTTC	CASSLEASSYNEQFF	NA	few	TRBV11-1	TRBJ2-1
TGTGCCAGCAGCACAGGGGGCAGACAGCCCCAGCATTTT	CASSTGGRQPQHF	TRBD1	NA	TRBV7-2	TRBJ1-5
TGCGCCAGCAGTCAATCTGGGGCTAGCGGGTCGCACCAAGAGACCCAGTACTTC	CASSQSGASGSHQETQYF	TRBD2	once	TRBV23-1	TRBJ2-5
TGTGCCAGCAGTTTTCGGCCAGGAAATCAGCCCCAGCATTTT	CASSFRPGNQPQHF	NA	NA	TRBV6-5	TRBJ1-5
TGTGCCAGCAGCGGTACGGGACAGGGGGGGTACGAGCAGTACTTC	CASSGTGQGGYEQYF	TRBD1	many	TRBV28	TRBJ2-7
TGTGCCAGCAGCGAGAGGTTTAATCAGCCCCAGCATTTT	CASSERFNQPQHF	NA	NA	TRBV7-2	TRBJ1-5
TGTGCCAGCAGCCGAGGCGCTAACTATGGCTACACCTTC	CASSRGANYGYTF	NA	NA	TRBV3-1/TRBV3-2	TRBJ1-2
TGTGCCAGCAGCCTCCAGGAGAACACTGAAGCTTTCTTT	CASSLQENTEAFF	NA	few	TRBV27	TRBJ1-1
TGTGCCAGCAGCTCACCCGGGAATAGCGGGCCTCTTGGGAACGAGCAGTACTTC	CASSSPGNSGPLGNEQYF	TRBD2	NA	TRBV5-6	TRBJ2-7
TGTGCCAGCAGCCAGCGACAGGCTCAAGAGACCCAGTACTTC	CASSQRQAQETQYF	NA	NA	TRBV7-2	TRBJ2-5
TGTGCCAGCAGCCCATCTAACTATGGCTACACCTTC	CASSPSNYGYTF	NA	NA	TRBV7-8	TRBJ1-2
TGTGCCAGCTCACCGTCGGTGGATCTGGGAGAAGAGCAGTACTTC	CASSPSVDLGEEQYF	NA	NA	TRBV18	TRBJ2-7
TGTGCCAGCAGCCCAGAGACTAGCGGGAGAAATGAGCAGTTCTTC	CASSPETSGRNEQFF	TRBD2	NA	TRBV7-2	TRBJ2-1
TGTGCCAGTCTTAATACGGGGGGGGCCGGCCCTGAAGCTTTCTTT	CASLNTGGAGPEAFF	NA	NA	TRBV6-5	TRBJ1-1
TGTGCCAGCAGTTTGCGGTTCACAGATACGCAGTATTTT	CASSLRFTDTQYF	NA	NA	TRBV12-3/TRBV12-4	TRBJ2-3
TGTGCCAGCGGGGACTCGGGGGGGTGGAACACTGAAGCTTTCTTT	CASGDSGGWNTEAFF	NA	NA	TRBV6-5	TRBJ1-1
TGTGCCAGCAGTTTCCGAGCAGGGGCCCAGAGTTGGGATGAAAAACTGTTTTTT	CASSFRAGAQSWDEKLFF	NA	NA	TRBV28	TRBJ1-4
TGTGCCAGCAGCTTACAGGGGGCGGGTCAGCCCCAGCATTTT	CASSLQGAGQPQHF	TRBD1	NA	TRBV7-9	TRBJ1-5
TGCGCCAGCAGCCAAGATGGGGGGAAACAGGAAGGAACTGAAGCTTTCTTT	CASSQDGGKQEGTEAFF	NA	NA	TRBV4-3	TRBJ1-1
TGCGCCAGCAGCTTGTACGGGGGACTAGCGGGACAGAGCTCCTACAATGAGCAGTTCTTC	CASSLYGGLAGQSSYNEQFF	TRBD2	NA	TRBV5-1	TRBJ2-1
TGTGCCATCAGTGAGTTCGGGCGGGTTAACTATGGCTACACCTTC	CAISEFGRVNYGYTF	NA	few	TRBV10-3	TRBJ1-2
TGTGCCAGCAGCTTATTGGAGGGAGCTGCGGACAATGAGCAGTTCTTC	CASSLLEGAADNEQFF	NA	NA	TRBV7-9	TRBJ2-1
TGTGCCAGCAGTTTTATTGAGCGTTACAATGAGCAGTTCTTC	CASSFIERYNEQFF	NA	NA	TRBV27	TRBJ2-1
TGTGCCAGCTTGAACAGGGGGCAAGAGACCCAGTACTTC	CASLNRGQETQYF	TRBD1	NA	TRBV18	TRBJ2-5
TGTGCCAGCACCCCCTCCCAAGCGGCCTACAATGAGCAGTTCTTC	CASTPSQAAYNEQFF	NA	NA	TRBV5-4	TRBJ2-1
TGTGCCAGCAGCGCGACTAGCGGGAGGGCAGGGGCCCAGTACTTC	CASSATSGRAGAQYF	TRBD2	NA	TRBV7-9	TRBJ2-5
TGTGCCAGCTCACAACAGGGGGGACGTGAAAAACTGTTTTTT	CASSQQGGREKLFF	TRBD1	NA	TRBV18	TRBJ1-4
TGTGCCAGCAGTTTCCAAGACAGTGGATATAGGCCCCAGCATTTT	CASSFQDSGYRPQHF	NA	NA	TRBV28	TRBJ1-5
TGTGCCAGCAGCTCCTACTTGGCGGGAGGTAACACCGGGGAGCTGTTTTTT	CASSSYLAGGNTGELFF	TRBD2	NA	TRBV5-6	TRBJ2-2
TGTGCCAGCAGTTTACCAACAGGGGTTGCCGGGGAGCTGTTTTTT	CASSLPTGVAGELFF	TRBD1	NA	TRBV28	TRBJ2-2
TGTGCCAGCAGCGTAGGGGCCACAGATCAGCCCCAGCATTTT	CASSVGATDQPQHF	NA	NA	TRBV9	TRBJ1-5
TGTGCCAGTAGAACAGGTTCCAACACCTACGAGCAGTACTTC	CASRTGSNTYEQYF	NA	NA	TRBV28	TRBJ2-7
TGTGCTAGTGCAGCGGGTGTCCGGGCTCAAGAGCAGTACTTC	CASAAGVRAQEQYF	NA	NA	TRBV12-5	TRBJ2-7
TGTGCCAGCAGCTTGGTGGGGGGTTCTAATGAAAAACTGTTTTTT	CASSLVGGSNEKLFF	NA	NA	TRBV5-6	TRBJ1-4
TGTGCCAGTAGTGTACAAAAAATTCAGCCCCAGCATTTT	CASSVQKIQPQHF	NA	few	TRBV19	TRBJ1-5